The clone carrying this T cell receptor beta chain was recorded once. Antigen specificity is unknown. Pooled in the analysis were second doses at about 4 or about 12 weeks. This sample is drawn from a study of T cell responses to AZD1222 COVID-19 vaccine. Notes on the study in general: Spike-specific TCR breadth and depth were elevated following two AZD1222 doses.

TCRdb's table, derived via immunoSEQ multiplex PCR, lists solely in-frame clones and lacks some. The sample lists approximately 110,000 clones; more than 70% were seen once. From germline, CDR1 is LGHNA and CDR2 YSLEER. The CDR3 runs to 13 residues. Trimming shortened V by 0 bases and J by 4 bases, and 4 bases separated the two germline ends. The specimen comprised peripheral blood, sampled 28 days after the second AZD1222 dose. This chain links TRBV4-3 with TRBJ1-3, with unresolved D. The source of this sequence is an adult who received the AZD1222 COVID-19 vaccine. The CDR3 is CASSQDDGNTIYF. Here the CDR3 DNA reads TGCGCCAGCAGCCAAGATGACGGAAACACCATATATTTT.